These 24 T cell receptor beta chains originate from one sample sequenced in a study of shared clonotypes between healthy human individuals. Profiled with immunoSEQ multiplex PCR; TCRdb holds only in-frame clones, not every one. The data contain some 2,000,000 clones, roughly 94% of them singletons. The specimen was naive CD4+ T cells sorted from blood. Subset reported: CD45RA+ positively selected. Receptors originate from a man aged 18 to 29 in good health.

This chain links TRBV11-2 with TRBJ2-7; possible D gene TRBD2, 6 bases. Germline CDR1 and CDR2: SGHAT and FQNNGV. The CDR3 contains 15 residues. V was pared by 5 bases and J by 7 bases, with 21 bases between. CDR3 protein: CASSEQGPGRGEQYF. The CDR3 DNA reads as TGTGCCAGCAGCGAACAAGGGCCGGGCCGGGGGGAGCAGTACTTC.

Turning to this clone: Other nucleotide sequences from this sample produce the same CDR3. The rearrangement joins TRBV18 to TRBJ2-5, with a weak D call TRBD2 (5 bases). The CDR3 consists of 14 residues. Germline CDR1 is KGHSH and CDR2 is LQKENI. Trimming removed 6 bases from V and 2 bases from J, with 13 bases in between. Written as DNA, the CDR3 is TGTGCCAGCTCCCCCCTAGCAATACAAGAGACCCAGTACTTC. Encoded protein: CASSPLAIQETQYF.

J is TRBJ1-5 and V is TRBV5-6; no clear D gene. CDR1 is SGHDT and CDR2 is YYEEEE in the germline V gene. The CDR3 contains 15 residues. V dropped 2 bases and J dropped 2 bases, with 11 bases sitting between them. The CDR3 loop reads CASSFGRLGNQPQHF. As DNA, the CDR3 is TGTGCCAGCAGCTTTGGCAGACTAGGCAATCAGCCCCAGCATTTT.

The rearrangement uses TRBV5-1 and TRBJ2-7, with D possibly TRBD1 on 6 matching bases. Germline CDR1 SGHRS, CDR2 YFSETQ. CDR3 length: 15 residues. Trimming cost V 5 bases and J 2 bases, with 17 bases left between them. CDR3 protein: CASSQQAGQTYEQYF. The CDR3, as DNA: TGCGCCAGCAGTCAACAAGCTGGACAGACCTACGAGCAGTACTTC.

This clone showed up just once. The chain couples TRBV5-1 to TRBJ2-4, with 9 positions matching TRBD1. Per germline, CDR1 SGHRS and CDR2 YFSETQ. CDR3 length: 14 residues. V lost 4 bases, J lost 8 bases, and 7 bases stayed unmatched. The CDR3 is CASSRWTGVDIQYF. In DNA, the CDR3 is TGCGCCAGCAGCCGCTGGACAGGGGTGGACATTCAGTACTTC.

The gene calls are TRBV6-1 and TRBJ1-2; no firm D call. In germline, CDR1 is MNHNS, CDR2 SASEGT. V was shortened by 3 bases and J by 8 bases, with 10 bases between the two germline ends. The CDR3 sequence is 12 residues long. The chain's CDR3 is CASSDWGKGYTF. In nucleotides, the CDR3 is TGTGCCAGCAGTGATTGGGGAAAAGGCTACACCTTC.

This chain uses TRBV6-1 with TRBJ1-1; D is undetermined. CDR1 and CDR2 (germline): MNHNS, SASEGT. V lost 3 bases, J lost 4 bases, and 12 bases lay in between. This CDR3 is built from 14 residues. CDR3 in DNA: TGTGCCAGCAGTGACGGCCAGAGCTTCACTGAAGCTTTCTTT. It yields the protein CASSDGQSFTEAFF.

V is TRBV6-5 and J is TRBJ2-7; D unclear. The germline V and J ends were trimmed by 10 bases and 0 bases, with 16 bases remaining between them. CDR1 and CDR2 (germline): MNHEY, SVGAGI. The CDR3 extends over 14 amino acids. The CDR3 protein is CATTAQLHSYEQYF. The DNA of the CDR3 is TGTGCCACCACCGCCCAGCTACACTCCTACGAGCAGTACTTC.

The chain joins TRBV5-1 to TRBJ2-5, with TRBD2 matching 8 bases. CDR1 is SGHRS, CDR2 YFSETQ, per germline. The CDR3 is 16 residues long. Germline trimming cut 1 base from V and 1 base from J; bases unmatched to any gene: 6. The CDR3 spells CASSLNSGAIQETQYF. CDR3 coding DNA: TGCGCCAGCAGCTTGAATAGCGGGGCCATCCAAGAGACCCAGTACTTC.

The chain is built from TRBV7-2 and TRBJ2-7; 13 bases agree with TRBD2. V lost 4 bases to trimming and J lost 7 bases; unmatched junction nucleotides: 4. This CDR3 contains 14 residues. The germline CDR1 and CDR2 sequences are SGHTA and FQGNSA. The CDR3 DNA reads TGTGCCAGCAGCTGGACTAGCGGGGGTAATGAGCAGTACTTC. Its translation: CASSWTSGGNEQYF.

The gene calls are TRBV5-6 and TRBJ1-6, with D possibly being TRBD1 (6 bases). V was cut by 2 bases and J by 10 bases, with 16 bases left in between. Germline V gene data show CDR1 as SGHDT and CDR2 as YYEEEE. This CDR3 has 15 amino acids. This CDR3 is CASSFYARGWSPLHF. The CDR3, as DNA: TGTGCCAGCAGCTTTTATGCGAGGGGGTGGTCACCCCTCCACTTT.

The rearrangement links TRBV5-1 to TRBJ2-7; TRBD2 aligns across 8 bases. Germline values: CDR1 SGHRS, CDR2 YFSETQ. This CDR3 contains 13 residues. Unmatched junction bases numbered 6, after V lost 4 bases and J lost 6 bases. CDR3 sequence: CASSGTSMGEQYF. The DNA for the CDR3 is TGCGCCAGCAGCGGGACTAGTATGGGCGAGCAGTACTTC. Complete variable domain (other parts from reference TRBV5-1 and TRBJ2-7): KAGVTQTPRYLIKTRGQQVTLSCSPISGHRSVSWYQQTPGQGLQFLFEYFSETQRNKGNFPGRFSGRQFSNSRSEMNVSTLELGDSALYLCASSGTSMGEQYFGPGTRLTVT.

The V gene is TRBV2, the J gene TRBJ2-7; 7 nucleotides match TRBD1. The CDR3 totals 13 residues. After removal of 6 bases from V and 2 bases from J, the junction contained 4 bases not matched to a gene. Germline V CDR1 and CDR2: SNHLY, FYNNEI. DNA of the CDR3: TGTGCCAGCAGGGGGACAGTAACCTACGAGCAGTACTTC. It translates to CASRGTVTYEQYF.

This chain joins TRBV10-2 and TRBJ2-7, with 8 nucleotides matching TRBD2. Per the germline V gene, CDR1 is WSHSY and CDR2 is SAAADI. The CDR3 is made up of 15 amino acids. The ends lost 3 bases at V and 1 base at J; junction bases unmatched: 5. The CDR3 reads CASSEDSGASYEQYF. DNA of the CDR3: TGCGCCAGCAGTGAAGATAGCGGGGCTTCCTACGAGCAGTACTTC.

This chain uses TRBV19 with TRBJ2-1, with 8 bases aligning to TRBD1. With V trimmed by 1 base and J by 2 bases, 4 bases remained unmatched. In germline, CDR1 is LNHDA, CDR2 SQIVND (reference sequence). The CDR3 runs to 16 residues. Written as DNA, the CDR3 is TGTGCCAGTAGTATAGCGAACAGGGGGACCTACAATGAGCAGTTCTTC. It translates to CASSIANRGTYNEQFF.

Here the CDR3 DNA reads TGTGCCAGCAGCGACACAGGGGGGTTCACAGATACGCAGTATTTT. This translates into CASSDTGGFTDTQYF. This chain connects TRBV7-9 to TRBJ2-3; 8 nucleotides agree with TRBD1. The ends lost 5 bases at V and 2 bases at J; junction bases unmatched: 6. Germline V gene lookup returns CDR1 SEHNR and CDR2 FQNEAQ (reference sequence). The CDR3 sequence is 15 residues long.

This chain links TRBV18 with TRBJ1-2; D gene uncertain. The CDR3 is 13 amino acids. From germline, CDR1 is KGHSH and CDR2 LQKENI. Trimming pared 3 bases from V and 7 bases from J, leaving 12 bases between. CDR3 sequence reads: CASSPTENGGYTF. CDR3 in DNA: TGTGCCAGCTCACCGACGGAAAATGGTGGCTACACCTTC.

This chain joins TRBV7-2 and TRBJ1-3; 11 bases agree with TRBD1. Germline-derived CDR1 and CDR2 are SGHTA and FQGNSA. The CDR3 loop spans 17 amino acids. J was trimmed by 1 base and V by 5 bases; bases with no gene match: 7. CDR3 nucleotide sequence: TGTGCCAGCAGCCTCCTCGGACAGGGGGCTTCTGGAAACACCATATATTTT. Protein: CASSLLGQGASGNTIYF.

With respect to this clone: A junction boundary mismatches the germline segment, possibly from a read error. The CDR3 DNA sequence: TGTACCAGCAGACCAGGGGGACAGGCTGGCTATGGCTACACCTTC. Its protein product is CTSRPGGQAGYGYTF. V and J are TRBV6-4 and TRBJ1-2; 8 bases align to TRBD1. The CDR3 covers 15 residues. Germline V gene data show CDR1 as MRHNA and CDR2 as SNTAGT.

The CDR3 sequence is CASSQTGLAGDEQFF. In DNA form, the CDR3 reads TGTGCCAGCAGCCAGACAGGACTAGCGGGAGATGAGCAGTTCTTC. The chain is built from TRBV7-2 and TRBJ2-1, with 13 bases matching TRBD2. J lost 8 bases, V lost 5 bases, and 6 bases had no gene match. The CDR3 consists of 15 residues. CDR1 and CDR2 (germline): SGHTA, FQGNSA.

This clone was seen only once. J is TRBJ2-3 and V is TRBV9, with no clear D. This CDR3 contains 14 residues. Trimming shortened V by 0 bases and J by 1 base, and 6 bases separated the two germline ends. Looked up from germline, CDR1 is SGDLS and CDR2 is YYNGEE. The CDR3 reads CASSVDWGTDTQYF. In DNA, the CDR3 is TGTGCCAGCAGCGTAGATTGGGGCACAGATACGCAGTATTTT.

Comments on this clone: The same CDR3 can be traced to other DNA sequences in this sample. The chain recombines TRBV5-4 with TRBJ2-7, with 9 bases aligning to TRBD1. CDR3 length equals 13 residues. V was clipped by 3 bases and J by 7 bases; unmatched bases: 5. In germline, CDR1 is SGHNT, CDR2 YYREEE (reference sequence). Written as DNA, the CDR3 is TGTGCCAGCAGCTGGGACAGGGTCGGTGAGCAGTACTTC. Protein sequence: CASSWDRVGEQYF.

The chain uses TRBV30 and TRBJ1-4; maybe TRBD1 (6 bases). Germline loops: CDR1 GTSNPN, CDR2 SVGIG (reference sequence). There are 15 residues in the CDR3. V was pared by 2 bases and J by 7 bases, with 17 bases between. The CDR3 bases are TGTGCCTGGAGTTTACCGGGACATCGGGGTGAAAAACTGTTTTTT. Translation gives CAWSLPGHRGEKLFF.

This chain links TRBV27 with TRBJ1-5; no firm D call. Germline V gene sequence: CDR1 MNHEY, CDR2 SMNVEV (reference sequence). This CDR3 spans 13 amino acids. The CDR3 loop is CATAYLEGQPQHF. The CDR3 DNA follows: TGTGCTACAGCCTACCTCGAGGGTCAGCCCCAGCATTTT.